This TCR beta chain is drawn from a study of beta chain features in type 1 diabetes. Study outcomes and limitations: TCRB CDR3 length was moderately but significantly reduced in all four CD4+ subsets of Type 1 diabetes patients.

This clone has a count of ten or more. Its cognate antigen is unknown. Based on CD45RO/CCR7/CD25/CD127/CD95/CD27, CD4+ regulatory, stem cell-like memory, naive and central memory cells were sorted. Germline V gene data show CDR1 as SGHDN and CDR2 as FVKESK. Trimming removed 3 bases at V and 0 bases at J, with 9 bases between. There are 15 residues in the CDR3. TCRB transcripts that were expressed got sequenced, as all of the isolated RNA had been reverse transcribed. Sequenced by immunoSEQ multiplex PCR; TCRdb stores in-frame clones only, minus some. The table records some 120,000 clones, around 16% of them present only once.

The chain couples TRBV14 to TRBJ2-1; D tentatively reads TRBD1 or TRBD2 (5 bases each). The sequenced material came from central memory CD4+ T cells from blood. The origin of this receptor is a man in his late teens or twenties with type 1 diabetes. The CDR3 bases are TGTGCCAGCAGCCACGGGACGGCCTCCTACAATGAGCAGTTCTTC. It is translated as CASSHGTASYNEQFF.